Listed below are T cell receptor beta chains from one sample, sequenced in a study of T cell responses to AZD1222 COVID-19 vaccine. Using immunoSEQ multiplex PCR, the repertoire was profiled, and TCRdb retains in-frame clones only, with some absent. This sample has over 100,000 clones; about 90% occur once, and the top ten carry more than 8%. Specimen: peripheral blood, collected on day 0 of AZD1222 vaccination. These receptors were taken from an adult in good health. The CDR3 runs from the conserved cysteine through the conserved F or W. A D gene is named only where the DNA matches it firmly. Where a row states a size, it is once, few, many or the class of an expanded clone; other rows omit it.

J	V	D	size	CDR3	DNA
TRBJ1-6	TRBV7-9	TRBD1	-	CASSFGQATHSPLHF	TGTGCCAGCAGCTTTGGACAGGCCACCCATTCACCCCTCCACTTT
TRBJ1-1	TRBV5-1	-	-	CASSSQGTEAFF	TGCGCCAGCAGCTCCCAGGGGACTGAAGCTTTCTTT
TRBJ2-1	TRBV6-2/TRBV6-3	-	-	CASSDPSMSSYNEQFF	TGTGCCAGCAGTGACCCTTCTATGAGCTCCTACAATGAGCAGTTCTTC
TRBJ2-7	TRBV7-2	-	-	CASSLRTASYEQYF	TGTGCCAGCAGCTTACGGACAGCTTCCTACGAGCAGTACTTC
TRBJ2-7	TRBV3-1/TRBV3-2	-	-	CASSPQGSEQYF	TGTGCCAGCAGCCCCCAGGGGAGCGAGCAGTACTTC
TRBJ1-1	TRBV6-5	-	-	CASMVERNTEAFF	TGTGCCAGCATGGTGGAAAGGAACACTGAAGCTTTCTTT
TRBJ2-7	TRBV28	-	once	CASRPIPGLSSEQYF	TGTGCCAGCAGGCCGATACCGGGACTTAGCTCCGAGCAGTACTTC
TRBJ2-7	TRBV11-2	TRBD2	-	CASSLSVAGLYEQYF	TGTGCCAGCAGCTTAAGCGTAGCGGGACTTTACGAGCAGTACTTC
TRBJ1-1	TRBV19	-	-	CASSVGTAGTEAFF	TGTGCCAGTAGTGTCGGGACGGCGGGCACTGAAGCTTTCTTT
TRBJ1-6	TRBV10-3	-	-	CAISESVSSSYNSPLHF	TGTGCCATCAGTGAGTCGGTCTCGAGCTCCTATAATTCACCCCTCCACTTT
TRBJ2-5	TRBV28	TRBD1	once	CASSPLGQQETQYF	TGTGCCAGCAGTCCTCTGGGACAGCAAGAGACCCAGTACTTC
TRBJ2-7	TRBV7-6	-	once	CASSLEEVNSYEQYF	TGTGCCAGCAGCTTAGAGGAGGTGAACTCCTACGAGCAGTACTTC
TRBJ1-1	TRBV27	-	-	CASSTGQFRVNTEAFF	TGTGCCAGCAGTACGGGCCAATTTCGCGTGAACACTGAAGCTTTCTTT
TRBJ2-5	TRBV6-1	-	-	CASSEATGRGGETQYF	TGTGCCAGCAGTGAAGCGACAGGACGGGGAGGAGAGACCCAGTACTTC
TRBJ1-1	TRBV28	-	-	CASRDRGRHTEAFF	TGTGCCAGCAGAGACAGAGGGCGGCACACTGAAGCTTTCTTT
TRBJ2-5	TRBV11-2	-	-	CASSPDRRETQYF	TGTGCCAGCAGCCCGGACCGTAGGGAGACCCAGTACTTC
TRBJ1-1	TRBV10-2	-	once	CASSLGQLEAFF	TGCGCCAGCAGCCTTGGACAGCTTGAAGCTTTCTTT
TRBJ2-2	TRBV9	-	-	CASSVSGRNTGELFF	TGTGCCAGCAGCGTCTCGGGAAGGAACACCGGGGAGCTGTTTTTT
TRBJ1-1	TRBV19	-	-	CASSIATNTEAFF	TGTGCCAGTAGTATAGCAACGAACACTGAAGCTTTCTTT
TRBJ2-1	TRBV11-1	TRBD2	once	CASSFRTSNYNEQFF	TGTGCCAGCAGCTTTCGGACTAGCAACTACAATGAGCAGTTCTTC
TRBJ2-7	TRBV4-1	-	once	CASSQDDLAEQYF	TGCGCCAGCAGCCAAGACGACCTCGCCGAGCAGTACTTC
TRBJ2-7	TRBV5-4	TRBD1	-	CASSSQGDEQYF	TGTGCCAGCAGTTCACAGGGGGACGAGCAGTACTTC
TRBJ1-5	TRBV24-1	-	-	CATSHQTVNQPQHF	TGTGCCACCTCACATCAGACTGTTAATCAGCCCCAGCATTTT
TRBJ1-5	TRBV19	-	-	CASKVRSQYNQPQHF	TGTGCCAGTAAGGTCCGCTCCCAATATAATCAGCCCCAGCATTTT
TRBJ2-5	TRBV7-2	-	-	CASILHPSETQYF	TGTGCCAGCATTCTCCACCCCTCAGAGACCCAGTACTTC